This T cell receptor beta chain was documented in a study of cytomegalovirus exposure and HLA in healthy donors. This PCR relied on a set of 60 Vbeta primers and 13 Jbeta primers. Per the study methods: A follow-up analysis tallied some 80 million unique TCR beta chains, roughly 11 million shared. Generated by immunoSEQ multiplex PCR, the TCRdb table keeps only in-frame clones and is missing some. That table gives V, J and clone size, and the DNA gave D and trimming. This sample has around 150,000 clones; 82% occur once, and the top ten carry over 0.85%. Study-level findings and limits: Roughly even sequencing depth across donors was the assumption behind the presence/absence analyses. A later analysis reportedly identified an Asian-associated ancestry cluster as carrying fewer N-insertions than the approximately 670-donor mean. TCR beta sequences reportedly predicted most subjects' HLA-A and HLA-B alleles accurately.

This clone has a single count. The antigen is undetermined. Germline V gene sequence: CDR1 SGHTA, CDR2 FQGNSA. V was cut by 1 base and J by 1 base, with 7 bases left in between. This CDR3 region has 14 residues. The source of this sequence is a girl aged 2-15 years in good health and CMV-seropositive. Input material: PBMCs. This chain joins TRBV7-2 and TRBJ2-5; a weak D match, TRBD2 (5 bases). The CDR3 loop is CASSLGAAQETQYF. Here the CDR3 DNA reads TGTGCCAGCAGCTTAGGAGCGGCCCAAGAGACCCAGTACTTC.